This T cell receptor beta chain emerged from a study of T cell repertoires in cytomegalovirus infection (dated by TCRdb to about 2019). About the study as a whole: Because public TCR beta signatures pointed to carriage of CMV infection together with the matching HLA type, the HLA type of each donor mattered for the analysis.

V loses 1 base of germline sequence and J loses 3 bases, and the interval between the two ends is 8 bases. Sequences LNHDA (CDR1) and SQIVND (CDR2) are obtained from the germline V gene (reference sequence). The CDR3 spans 14 residues, from the cysteine through the phenylalanine. CDR3 DNA is the only sequence kept; it has 42 bases, read in frame from the first base. A few counts support this clonotype. It lacks a known antigen. Per-base qualities were not stored, and no clone one base away is much larger. The paper as a whole reports these results and caveats: In the ex vivo response, HLA-C-restricted CMV-specific TCR beta clonotypes were dominant, and in two of eight donors the single most frequent clonotype came from this HLA-C-restricted group. In both this cohort and an independent cohort of 352 donors, the cumulative frequency of public TCR beta family members distinguished carriers of CMV infection plus the relevant HLA type.

The listed sequencing device is Illumina HiSeq 1500. TCRdb trimmed public reads at Q25 via fastp, called clones via MiXCR and kept in-frame beta chains. A single entry per CDR3 protein holds the most common genes and DNA from its merged rows. In all, the sample holds approximately 320,000 distinct CDR3 sequences, and 8% to 9.5% of those were seen once. Around 4.5% of the sample belongs to the ten largest clones. This TCR was sampled from a human donor in good health (CMV status not recorded). Some clones in this sample may be carry-over from other donors' samples. This sequence uses TRBV19 and TRBJ2-3; TRBD2 could be the D gene, as 5 bases match. The source material was PBMCs. The CDR3 here reads CASSIGGLTDTQYF. The DNA sequence is TGTGCCAGTAGTATAGGCGGGTTGACAGATACGCAGTATTTT.